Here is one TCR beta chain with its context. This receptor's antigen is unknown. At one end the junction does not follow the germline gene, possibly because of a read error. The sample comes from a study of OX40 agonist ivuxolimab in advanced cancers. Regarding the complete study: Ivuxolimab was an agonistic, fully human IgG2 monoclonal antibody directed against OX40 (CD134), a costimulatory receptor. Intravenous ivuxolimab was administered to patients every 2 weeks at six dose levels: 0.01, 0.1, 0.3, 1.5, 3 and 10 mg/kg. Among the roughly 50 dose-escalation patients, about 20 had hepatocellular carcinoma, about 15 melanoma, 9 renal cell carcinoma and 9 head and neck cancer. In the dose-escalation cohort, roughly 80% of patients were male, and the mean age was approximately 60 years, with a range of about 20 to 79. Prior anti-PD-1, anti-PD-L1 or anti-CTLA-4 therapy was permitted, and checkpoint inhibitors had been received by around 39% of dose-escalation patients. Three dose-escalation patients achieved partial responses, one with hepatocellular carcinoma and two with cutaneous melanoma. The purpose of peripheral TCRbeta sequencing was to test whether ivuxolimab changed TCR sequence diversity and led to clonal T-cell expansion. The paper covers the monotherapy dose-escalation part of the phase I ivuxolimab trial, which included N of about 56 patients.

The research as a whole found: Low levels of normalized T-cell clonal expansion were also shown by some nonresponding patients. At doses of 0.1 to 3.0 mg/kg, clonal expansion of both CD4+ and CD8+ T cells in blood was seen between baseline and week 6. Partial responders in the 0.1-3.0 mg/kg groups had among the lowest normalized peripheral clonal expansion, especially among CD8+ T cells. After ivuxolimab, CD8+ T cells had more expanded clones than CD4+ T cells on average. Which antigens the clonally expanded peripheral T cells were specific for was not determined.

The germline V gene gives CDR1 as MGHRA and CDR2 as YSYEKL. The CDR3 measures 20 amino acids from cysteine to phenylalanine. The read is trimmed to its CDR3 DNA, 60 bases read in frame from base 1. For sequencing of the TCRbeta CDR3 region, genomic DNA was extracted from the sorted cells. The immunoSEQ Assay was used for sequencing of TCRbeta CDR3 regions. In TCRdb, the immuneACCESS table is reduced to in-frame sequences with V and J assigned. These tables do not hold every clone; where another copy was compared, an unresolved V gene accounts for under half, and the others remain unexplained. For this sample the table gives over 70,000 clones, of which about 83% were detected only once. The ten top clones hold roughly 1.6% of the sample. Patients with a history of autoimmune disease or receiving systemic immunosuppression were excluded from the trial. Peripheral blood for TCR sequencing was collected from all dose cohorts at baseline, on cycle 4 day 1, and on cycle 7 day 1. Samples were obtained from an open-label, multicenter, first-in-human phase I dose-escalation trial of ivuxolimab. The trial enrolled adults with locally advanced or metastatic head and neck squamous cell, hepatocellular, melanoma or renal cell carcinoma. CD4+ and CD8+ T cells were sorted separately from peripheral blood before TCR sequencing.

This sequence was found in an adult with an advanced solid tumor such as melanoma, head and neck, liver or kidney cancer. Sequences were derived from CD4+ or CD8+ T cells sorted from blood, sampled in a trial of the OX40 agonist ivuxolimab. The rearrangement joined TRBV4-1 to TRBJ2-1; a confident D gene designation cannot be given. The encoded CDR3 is CASSQVLPPLERTSYNEQFF. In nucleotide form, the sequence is TGCGCCAGCAGTCAAGTCCTACCCCCTCTCGAAAGGACGTCCTACAATGAGCAGTTCTTC.